These T cell receptor beta chains were read from a single sample in a study of cytomegalovirus exposure and HLA in healthy donors. Repertoires were generated with immunoSEQ multiplex PCR, while TCRdb's copy carries only in-frame clones and drops some. The table lists some 130,000 clones, 79% of them singletons. The sequencing sample was made of PBMCs. The receptors were sampled from a man younger than 35 in good health and CMV-seronegative. The CDR3 runs from the conserved cysteine through the conserved F or W. A D gene is named only where the DNA matches it firmly. Clone size is not always given. Where it is, it says once, few, many or a class for expanded clones.

V gene	D gene	J gene	clone size	CDR3 length	CDR3 DNA	CDR3 protein
TRBV5-1	-	TRBJ1-1	few	15	TGCGCCAGCAGCCGTGACAGGAGTTTAAACACTGAAGCTTTCTTT	CASSRDRSLNTEAFF
TRBV29-1	-	TRBJ1-2	-	12	TGCAGCGTTGTGGGGGGGGACTATGGCTACACCTTC	CSVVGGDYGYTF
TRBV27	-	TRBJ2-7	-	14	TGTGCCAGCAGTTTAAGAGGACTGCCCTACGAGCAGTACTTC	CASSLRGLPYEQYF
TRBV30	TRBD2	TRBJ2-7	-	12	TGTGCCTCGGGGGGACCTGGCTACGAGCAGTACTTC	CASGGPGYEQYF
TRBV15	-	TRBJ1-6	-	18	TGTGCCACCAGCAGAGACCAGACCGGGACACTGAATAATTCACCCCTCCACTTT	CATSRDQTGTLNNSPLHF
TRBV21-1	-	TRBJ2-1	-	13	TGTGCCAGCAGCCTTCCCCCAGACAATGAGCAGTTCTTC	CASSLPPDNEQFF
TRBV4-1	TRBD2	TRBJ2-3	few	17	TGCGCCAGCAGCCAAGTGGGTCGACGGGGGGGCACAGATACGCAGTATTTT	CASSQVGRRGGTDTQYF
TRBV15	TRBD2	TRBJ2-5	-	16	TGTGCCACCAGCAGACCATTTAGCGGGGTTGAAGAGACCCAGTACTTC	CATSRPFSGVEETQYF
TRBV6-5	TRBD1	TRBJ1-1	-	15	TGTGCCAGCAGTTCTTCCGGGACAGGGCTGACTGAAGCTTTCTTT	CASSSSGTGLTEAFF
TRBV2	-	TRBJ2-7	-	14	TGTGCCAGCAAGTCACAGGGAACCTCCTACGAGCAGTACTTC	CASKSQGTSYEQYF
TRBV11-3	-	TRBJ2-7	-	13	TGTGCCAGCAGCTTAGGGCGGGACTACGAGCAGTACTTC	CASSLGRDYEQYF
TRBV7-2	TRBD1	TRBJ1-5	-	15	TGTGCCAGCAGCCTCGAGACAGGGGGCGATCAGCCCCAGCATTTT	CASSLETGGDQPQHF
TRBV4-2	TRBD1	TRBJ1-1	-	15	TGTGCCAGCAGCCGAGAACAGGGGGCGGACACTGAAGCTTTCTTT	CASSREQGADTEAFF
TRBV7-2	-	TRBJ2-4	-	16	TGTGCCAGCAGCTTAGAGCCGGGGTTAGCCAAAAACATTCAGTACTTC	CASSLEPGLAKNIQYF
TRBV2	TRBD1	TRBJ1-1	once	17	TGTGCCAGCAGTGAAGTCTTGGCAGGGGGCGGGAACACTGAAGCTTTCTTT	CASSEVLAGGGNTEAFF
TRBV6-5	-	TRBJ2-2	-	14	TGTGCCAGCAGCCCCAGTTTGGCCACCGGGGAGCTGTTTTTT	CASSPSLATGELFF
TRBV6-5	TRBD1	TRBJ1-1	-	15	TGTGCCAGCAGCCCTTCCCAGGGGGCGAGCACTGAAGCTTTCTTT	CASSPSQGASTEAFF
TRBV9	-	TRBJ1-2	once	12	TGTGCCAGCAGCGTAGCCGGGGATGGCTACACCTTC	CASSVAGDGYTF
TRBV19	-	TRBJ1-1	-	14	TGTGCCAGTAGTATCCGAGGTCCGAACACTGAAGCTTTCTTT	CASSIRGPNTEAFF
TRBV30	-	TRBJ1-1	-	12	TGTGCCTGGGCCTGGGGGGGCACTGAAGCTTTCTTT	CAWAWGGTEAFF
TRBV18	-	TRBJ1-1	-	13	TGTGCCAGCTCACCAAGTAGGGCCCCGGGGGCTTTCTTT	CASSPSRAPGAFF
TRBV11-3	-	TRBJ1-5	-	14	TGTGCCAGCAGCTGGATCAGGGGCAATCAGCCCCAGCATTTT	CASSWIRGNQPQHF
TRBV5-1	TRBD1	TRBJ2-7	-	15	TGCGCCAGCAGCCCTGTTACAGGGGATTGGAGCGAGCAGTACTTC	CASSPVTGDWSEQYF
TRBV19	TRBD1	TRBJ1-1	-	16	TGTGCCAGTAATCGACAGGGGGGGGGCCGAAACACTGAAGCTTTCTTT	CASNRQGGGRNTEAFF
TRBV6-6	-	TRBJ1-2	-	14	TGTGCCAGCAGTTACTCTCCGGGGTTGGGGGGCTACACCTTC	CASSYSPGLGGYTF
TRBV2	-	TRBJ2-5	-	14	TGTGCCAGCCTCCAGGACACGGGGGAGGAGACCCAGTACTTC	CASLQDTGEETQYF
TRBV7-9	TRBD1	TRBJ2-7	-	15	TGTGCCAGCAGCTTAGTGGGGGACAGGGGCTACGAGCAGTACTTC	CASSLVGDRGYEQYF
TRBV4-3	TRBD2	TRBJ2-5	once	15	TGCGCCAGCAGCCAAGTTCCCGGGACTAAAGAGACCCAGTACTTC	CASSQVPGTKETQYF
TRBV2	-	TRBJ2-5	few	14	TGTGCCAGCAGTGAAGCGCTAAAAAAAGAGACCCAGTACTTC	CASSEALKKETQYF
TRBV2	-	TRBJ2-7	-	12	TGTGCCAGCAGTGAAGCGCTTCACGAGCAGTACTTC	CASSEALHEQYF
TRBV19	-	TRBJ1-1	-	15	TGTGCCAGTAGTATAGAGGGCAGTAAAAACACTGAAGCTTTCTTT	CASSIEGSKNTEAFF
TRBV7-2	-	TRBJ1-5	-	16	TGTGCCAGCAGCGTTGTGGGGGGGTCGAGCAATCAGCCCCAGCATTTT	CASSVVGGSSNQPQHF
TRBV5-5	TRBD1	TRBJ1-1	-	15	TGTGCCAGCAGCTGGGGACAGGGACGCAACACTGAAGCTTTCTTT	CASSWGQGRNTEAFF
TRBV7-2	TRBD2	TRBJ2-7	-	17	TGTGCCAGCAGCCCACCCCACTCATTAGCGGGGGGGCGCGAGCAGTACTTC	CASSPPHSLAGGREQYF
TRBV6-6	TRBD1	TRBJ1-2	few	12	TGTGCCAGCATCACAGGGGAAAATGGCTACACCTTC	CASITGENGYTF
TRBV7-2	-	TRBJ1-3	-	15	TGTGCCAGCAGCTCCATGGCAGGCTCTGGAAACACCATATATTTT	CASSSMAGSGNTIYF
TRBV11-2	TRBD1	TRBJ2-1	-	15	TGTGCCAGCAGTTCAACAGGGGGGCCATACAATGAGCAGTTCTTC	CASSSTGGPYNEQFF
TRBV10-3	TRBD1	TRBJ1-1	-	14	TGTGCCATTACCCCGGGACAGGGCTACACTGAAGCTTTCTTT	CAITPGQGYTEAFF
TRBV7-8	-	TRBJ1-2	-	14	TGTGCCAGCAGCTTAACGCAGGGCTGGGGTGTTTACACCTTC	CASSLTQGWGVYTF
TRBV7-2	TRBD1	TRBJ1-2	-	19	TGTGCCAGCAGCTTAGGAGGGTCAGGGGGCGCGAGGCGCTCGGGCGGCTACACCTTC	CASSLGGSGGARRSGGYTF
TRBV5-1	-	TRBJ2-1	-	15	TGCGCCAGCAGCTTGGAGGGGGTTAGCTACAATGAGCAGTTCTTC	CASSLEGVSYNEQFF
TRBV4-2	-	TRBJ1-3	-	15	TGTGCCAGCAGCCTTCGTTCGGGGACTGGAAACACCATATATTTT	CASSLRSGTGNTIYF
TRBV30	-	TRBJ1-1	-	15	TGTGCCTTGACCCCCAAGGGGGACACGAACACTGAAGCTTTCTTT	CALTPKGDTNTEAFF
TRBV4-2	-	TRBJ2-7	-	16	TGTGCCAGCAGCCCAACCTTCAACAACGACTCCTACGAGCAGTACTTC	CASSPTFNNDSYEQYF
TRBV5-1	TRBD1	TRBJ1-2	-	13	TGCGCCAGCAGCGAGACAGGGGGCGGTGGCTACACCTTC	CASSETGGGGYTF
TRBV16	-	TRBJ2-7	-	15	TGTGCCAGCAGCCTCAGGACGGGGAGCACCTACGAGCAGTACTTC	CASSLRTGSTYEQYF
TRBV5-5	TRBD1	TRBJ1-2	-	15	TGTGCCAGCAGCTTTTCTCTGACAGGGCTCTATGGCTACACCTTC	CASSFSLTGLYGYTF
TRBV7-9	-	TRBJ1-1	few	11	TGTGCCAGCAGCTTCAGGGATGAAGCTTTCTTT	CASSFRDEAFF
TRBV4-3	-	TRBJ2-7	once	14	TGCGCCAGCAGCCAAGATATAGTGTGGGGGCCCGGGCAGTTC	CASSQDIVWGPGQF
TRBV6-6	TRBD1	TRBJ1-1	-	13	TGTGCCAGCAGCAACAGGGGACCCACTGAAGCTTTCTTT	CASSNRGPTEAFF